This T cell receptor (beta chain) was recovered during a study of blood T cell repertoires in COVID-19. Overall study context: Acute-phase and convalescent COVID-19 samples originated in the United States, Italy and Spain. T cells, B-cell-depleted T cells, or PBMCs provided the cDNA or gDNA that served as material.

Per the original methods: Reference gene primer amplification in the assay estimated nucleated cell counts. Only in-frame clones appear in the TCRdb table, and some are missing; sequencing was by immunoSEQ multiplex PCR. V, J and clone size derive from that table, while D and trimming were established from the DNA sequence. The table shows 100,000 to 120,000 clones, with more than 80% occurring only once. The germline V gene has CDR1 MNHEY and CDR2 SVGEGT. Trimming stripped 6 bases from V and 3 bases from J, with 11 bases between. The CDR3 is 13 amino acids. Sequences were obtained from peripheral blood. This chain links TRBV6-2 or TRBV6-3 with TRBJ1-2; possible D gene TRBD1, 5 bases. This TCR came from a woman between 45 and 65 years old with acute or convalescent COVID-19. The CDR3 sequence is CASSSTDYYGYTF. The CDR3 DNA is TGTGCCAGCAGCTCGACAGACTACTATGGCTACACCTTC.